A single sample is the source of the 9 T cell receptor beta chains below, sequenced in a study of cytomegalovirus exposure and HLA in healthy donors. The data were produced by immunoSEQ multiplex PCR, yet TCRdb's version contains in-frame clones alone and is incomplete. The table lists approximately 270,000 clones, roughly 90% of them singletons, with about 11% in the top ten. The material sequenced was PBMCs. The source is a man aged 18 to 30 in good health and CMV-seropositive.

The CDR3 spells CASSSAPSSYEQYF. CDR3 sequence (DNA): TGTGCCAGCAGTTCGGCCCCCAGCTCCTACGAGCAGTACTTC. The V call is TRBV5-4, the J call TRBJ2-7; no clear D. V shed 5 bases and J shed 0 bases, with 12 bases lying between them. The CDR3 totals 14 residues. Germline lookup yields CDR1 SGHNT and CDR2 YYREEE (reference sequence).

The gene calls are TRBV9 and TRBJ2-2; the D gene is possibly TRBD2 (6 bases). This CDR3 is 15 amino acids long. CDR1 and CDR2 from the germline V gene are SGDLS and YYNGEE. Trimming took 3 bases from V and 0 from J, leaving 9 bases between them. CDR3 amino acids: CASSGGVSNTGELFF. CDR3 DNA: TGTGCCAGCAGCGGGGGGGTTTCGAACACCGGGGAGCTGTTTTTT.

V usage is TRBV27 and J usage is TRBJ2-2; 9 positions agree with TRBD1. This CDR3 is 17 amino acids long. Germline CDR1 is MNHEY and CDR2 is SMNVEV (reference sequence). V dropped 4 bases and J dropped 6; count of bases not matched to a gene: 12. The CDR3, as DNA: TGTGCCAGCAGTTCGGCCGGGACAGGGTTTGAGGCCGGGGAGCTGTTTTTT. As protein: CASSSAGTGFEAGELFF.

The V call is TRBV18, the J call TRBJ1-2, with TRBD1 matching 9 bases. The CDR3 loop spans 12 amino acids. CDR1 is KGHSH, CDR2 LQKENI, per germline. V lost 2 bases, J lost 12 bases, and 4 bases stayed unmatched. The CDR3 DNA reads TGTGCCAGCTCACCAGGGACAGGGCCACACACCTTC. This gives the protein CASSPGTGPHTF.

The chain couples TRBV10-1 to TRBJ2-5; the D is unclear. V was trimmed by 4 bases and J by 4 bases, leaving 10 bases between them. Germline V gene lookup returns CDR1 WNHNN and CDR2 SYGVQD (reference sequence). This CDR3 has 13 residues. This CDR3 reads CASSGRLGETQYF. The CDR3 nucleotides read TGCGCCAGCAGTGGCCGCTTAGGAGAGACCCAGTACTTC.

This clone was observed a few times. This chain uses TRBV5-6 with TRBJ1-2; D gene unclear. CDR3 length equals 13 residues. V lost 1 base to trimming and J lost 4 bases, with 8 bases between them. Germline V CDR1 and CDR2: SGHDT, YYEEEE. This CDR3 reads CASSLHSGYGYTF. The CDR3 DNA sequence: TGTGCCAGCAGCTTGCATTCCGGCTATGGCTACACCTTC.

This clone appeared a single time. The V and J genes are TRBV6-5 and TRBJ1-2; D remains ambiguous. CDR1 and CDR2 from the germline V gene are MNHEY and SVGAGI. Trimming cost V 4 bases and J 9 bases, with 12 bases left between them. This CDR3 region has 12 residues. The CDR3 DNA follows: TGTGCCAGCAGTTCCCGGGTCGGATGCTACACCTTC. This sequence encodes CASSSRVGCYTF.

This clone came up a few times. The chain combines TRBV10-1 with TRBJ1-1; D gene unclear. The V gene's germline CDR1 is WNHNN and CDR2 SYGVQD (reference sequence). Trimming left V 5 bases short and J 4 bases short, with 14 bases between. The CDR3 totals 14 residues. The CDR3 protein is CASSHARDGTEAFF. The CDR3 bases are TGCGCCAGCAGTCATGCAAGGGATGGCACTGAAGCTTTCTTT.

The V and J genes are TRBV5-1 and TRBJ2-7, with 8 bases fitting TRBD2. With 3 bases clipped from V and 0 bases from J, the junction kept 11 bases outside the gene matches. The CDR3 spans 17 residues. The germline V gene encodes CDR1 SGHRS and CDR2 YFSETQ. For the CDR3, the DNA is TGCGCCAGCAGCTGGGGGGCAAGCGGGAGTTTCTCCTACGAGCAGTACTTC. This translates into CASSWGASGSFSYEQYF.